The clone carrying this T cell receptor (beta chain) has just a few counts. Its specificity is not known. Every bit of the isolated RNA underwent reverse transcription, so sequencing read expressed TCRB transcripts. Profiled with immunoSEQ multiplex PCR; TCRdb holds only in-frame clones, not every one. The sample carries some 140,000 clones, approximately 10% recorded once. These data are taken from a study of beta chain features in type 1 diabetes. General study results and limits: TCRB CDR3s were moderately but significantly shorter in Type 1 diabetes patients in all four CD4+ subsets.

Germline V lookup: CDR1 WSHSY, CDR2 SAAADI. The CDR3 runs 12 residues. The ends were cut back, 4 bases at V and 5 bases at J, with 7 bases in the middle. The sequence came from a man aged 30 to 45 with type 1 diabetes. The gene calls are TRBV10-2 and TRBJ2-3; perhaps TRBD1 as D (5 bases). The specimen sequenced was central memory CD4+ T cells from blood. CDR3 bases: TGCGCCAGCAGTGTAGGGGTAGATACGCAGTATTTT. Translation: CASSVGVDTQYF.